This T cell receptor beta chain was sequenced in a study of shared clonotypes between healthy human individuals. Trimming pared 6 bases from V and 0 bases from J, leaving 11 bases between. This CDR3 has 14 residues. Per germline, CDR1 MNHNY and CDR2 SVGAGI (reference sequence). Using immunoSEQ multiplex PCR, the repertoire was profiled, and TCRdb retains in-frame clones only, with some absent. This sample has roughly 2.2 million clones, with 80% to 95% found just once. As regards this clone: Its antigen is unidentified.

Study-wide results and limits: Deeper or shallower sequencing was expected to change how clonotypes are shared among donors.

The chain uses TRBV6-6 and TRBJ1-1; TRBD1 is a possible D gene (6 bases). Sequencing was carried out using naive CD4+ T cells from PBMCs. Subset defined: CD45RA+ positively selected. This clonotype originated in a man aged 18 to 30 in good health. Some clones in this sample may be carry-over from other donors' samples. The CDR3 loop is CASSRGTMNTEAFF. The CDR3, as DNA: TGTGCCAGCAGCAGGGGAACCATGAACACTGAAGCTTTCTTT.